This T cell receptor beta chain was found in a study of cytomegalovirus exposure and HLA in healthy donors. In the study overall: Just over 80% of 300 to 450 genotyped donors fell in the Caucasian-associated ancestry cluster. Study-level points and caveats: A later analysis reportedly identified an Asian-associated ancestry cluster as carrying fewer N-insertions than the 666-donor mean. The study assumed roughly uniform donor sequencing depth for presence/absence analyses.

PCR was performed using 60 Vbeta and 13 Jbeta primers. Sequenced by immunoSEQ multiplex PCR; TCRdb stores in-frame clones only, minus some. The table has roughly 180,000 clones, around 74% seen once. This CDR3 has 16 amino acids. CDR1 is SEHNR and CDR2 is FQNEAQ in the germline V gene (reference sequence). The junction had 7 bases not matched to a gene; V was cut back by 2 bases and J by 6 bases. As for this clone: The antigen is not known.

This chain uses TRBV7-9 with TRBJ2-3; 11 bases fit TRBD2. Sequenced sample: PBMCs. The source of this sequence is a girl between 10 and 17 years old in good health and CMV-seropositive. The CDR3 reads CASSLLAGGHSDTQYF. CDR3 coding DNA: TGTGCCAGCAGCTTATTAGCGGGGGGGCATTCGGATACGCAGTATTTT.